This T cell receptor beta chain was obtained from a study of blood T cell repertoires in COVID-19 (dated by TCRdb to the early 2020s). Regarding the study in general: The collaborator samples originated in the United States, Italy and Spain and spanned the acute and convalescent phases of COVID-19. The prospective study material was composed of cDNA or gDNA derived from T cells, B-cell-depleted T cells, or PBMCs. The dataset comprised deeply sampled blood TCRbeta repertoires from subjects exposed to, actively infected with, or recovered from COVID-19. The repertoires were released in a freely available public database intended as a resource for research on the immune response to SARS-CoV-2. The samples were drawn from the first 160 participants of the ongoing ImmuneRACE study and from some 1,300 subjects provided by 6 global collaborators. The sample metadata nearly always contained a de-identified subject ID, COVID-19 status, age in years and sex. Where HLA class I and class II types were available, the types were taken from metadata supplied by the sample provider, not from assay-based typing. The full study reports these points: How much clinical and demographic metadata was included differed by source and by participant, and the metadata was provided uncurated.

The immunoSEQ Assay, a bias-controlled multiplex PCR, was used to amplify TCRbeta CDR3 regions from genomic DNA. Concerning the study's data processing: The number of nucleated cells in each sample was estimated by amplification of reference gene primers within the assay. Sequence reads were collapsed and filtered to measure the absolute abundance of every unique TCRbeta CDR3 rearrangement. For each sample, productive Simpson clonality was calculated as the square root of Simpson's diversity index across productive rearrangements. TCRdb obtained this table from immuneACCESS and retained in-frame rearrangements with V and J assigned. These tables miss some clones; where compared with another copy, unresolved V genes account for less than half of the shortfall, and the remainder is unexplained. D and trimming come from the DNA, and the V and J calls and clone size come from that table. This sample comprises about 250,000 clones, around 89% of them detected only once. Around 3% of the sample goes to the ten largest clones.

Enrolling through a virtual design, the prospective study's participants ranged in age from about 18 to 89 years and lived across about two dozen United States geographic areas. In the prospective study, cohorts were assigned on the basis of participant-reported clinical history obtained from a screening survey and a study questionnaire. ImmuneRACE Cohort 3 recovered participants were defined by two consecutive negative NP/OP PCR tests, healthcare professional clearance, or symptom resolution. In the prospective study, whole blood, serum and a nasopharyngeal or oropharyngeal swab were collected from each participant by mobile phlebotomists. Participants in the prospective study had the option to provide additional blood draws and questionnaires over an approximately 2-month period. Before DNA extraction, blood samples from the prospective study were shipped at room temperature or frozen. The CDR3 sequence holds 14 residues, the cysteine and phenylalanine included. The kept DNA is CDR3 alone, 42 bases in frame from the first base. V is trimmed back by 6 bases and J by 10 bases, and the junction contains 8 bases that no gene match accounts for. The germline V gene (reference sequence) provides CDR1 MNHEY and CDR2 SMNVEV.

A word on this clone: The specificity of this receptor is unknown. Base qualities are not recorded, but no much larger clone differs from it by a single base.

Sequencing was performed on PBMCs or T cells enriched from blood (not recorded which). The sequence derives from a woman aged 45-65 years who had recovered from COVID-19. The receptor chain draws on TRBV27 and TRBJ2-3; 12 middle bases align to TRBD1. The CDR3 region reads CASRTGQGAPAQYF. The nucleotides read TGTGCCAGCAGGACGGGACAGGGGGCGCCGGCGCAGTATTTT.